Listed here is a single T cell receptor (beta chain). The entry originates in a study of T cell changes during pregnancy in multiple sclerosis. V was trimmed by 1 base and J by 5 bases, leaving 11 bases between them. CDR1 and CDR2 from the germline V gene are SQVTM and ANQGSEA. This CDR3 spans 13 amino acids. Clones were sequenced by immunoSEQ multiplex PCR, and TCRdb holds only the in-frame ones, with some missing. The sample has nearly 80,000 clones; roughly 92% are singletons. This clonotype originated in a female donor with multiple sclerosis, enrolled in a pregnancy study. The starting material was CD4+ T cells from peripheral blood mononuclear cells, obtained before pregnancy. This chain connects TRBV29-1 to TRBJ1-1, with TRBD1 as a possible D gene (5 bases). In DNA, the CDR3 is TGCAGCGTTGAAGGTAGGGGAGGGACTGAAGCTTTCTTT. Protein product: CSVEGRGGTEAFF. The full variable domain, its missing parts supplied by reference TRBV29-1 and TRBJ1-1, is SAVISQKPSRDICQRGTSLTIQCQVDSQVTMMFWYRQQPGQSLTLIATANQGSEATYESGFVIDKFPISRPNLTFSTLTVSNMSPEDSSIYLCSVEGRGGTEAFFGQGTRLTVV.